Shown below are 20 T cell receptor beta chains from a single sample sequenced in a study of shared clonotypes between healthy human individuals. Profiled with immunoSEQ multiplex PCR; TCRdb holds only in-frame clones, not every one. In the table there are 450,000 to 500,000 clones, approximately 84% of which are singletons. The sample comprised PBMCs. These receptor sequences come from a woman aged 40-49 years in good health. Some clones in this sample may be carry-over from other donors' samples.

This sequence joins TRBV28 and TRBJ1-5; D remains unclear. Between the trimmed V and J ends, which lost 6 bases and 7 bases, there was a span of 10 bases. There are 12 residues in the CDR3. The V gene's germline CDR1 is MDHEN and CDR2 SYDVKM. CDR3 residues: CASRWAGQPQHF. The CDR3 region has the DNA TGTGCCAGCAGGTGGGCAGGACAGCCCCAGCATTTT.

The chain uses TRBV28 and TRBJ1-4; D is unclear. The CDR3 spans 15 residues. CDR1 MDHEN and CDR2 SYDVKM come from the germline V gene. The germline V and J ends were trimmed by 4 bases and 7 bases, with 16 bases remaining between them. CDR3 sequence reads: CASSSPYSDGEKLFF. CDR3 sequence (DNA): TGTGCCAGCAGTTCTCCGTACAGTGACGGTGAAAAACTGTTTTTT.

Details on this clone: A read error likely explains this, since a far larger clone differs by one base. The chain carries TRBV25-1 and TRBJ2-1; 10 nucleotides align to TRBD2. The ends lost 10 bases at V and 6 bases at J; junction bases unmatched: 6. Germline lookup yields CDR1 MGHDK and CDR2 SYGVNS. This CDR3 spans 13 amino acids. The CDR3: CANRGLAPNEQFF. CDR3 bases: TGTGCCAACAGGGGACTAGCGCCCAATGAGCAGTTCTTC.

The chain carries TRBV19 and TRBJ1-5; D not resolved. V lost 3 bases to trimming and J lost 4 bases, with 10 bases between them. Germline values: CDR1 LNHDA, CDR2 SQIVND (reference sequence). The CDR3 is made up of 14 amino acids. The CDR3 bases are TGTGCCAGTAGTATTGGTCAGTGGAATCAGCCCCAGCATTTT. It is translated as CASSIGQWNQPQHF.

The gene calls are TRBV7-9 and TRBJ1-3; 8 bases map to TRBD1. The CDR3 covers 18 residues. Germline V lookup: CDR1 SEHNR, CDR2 FQNEAQ (reference sequence). Unmatched junction bases numbered 20, after V lost 11 bases and J lost 2 bases. DNA for the CDR3: TGTGCCCTCACGGGTATGGCGGACAGGGATGGAGCTGGAAACACCATATATTTT. Amino acid sequence: CALTGMADRDGAGNTIYF.

The chain joins TRBV28 to TRBJ2-7, with 11 bases fitting TRBD2. The CDR3 has 14 residues. CDR1 and CDR2 (germline): MDHEN, SYDVKM. Losses at the gene ends were 6 bases for V and 4 bases for J; bases not matched to a gene: 5. DNA for the CDR3: TGTGCCAGCAGGCCGACTAGCGGGATATACGAGCAGTACTTC. Translation: CASRPTSGIYEQYF.

The chain joins TRBV5-1 to TRBJ1-5; D may be TRBD1 (5 bases). The V end lost 1 base, the J end lost 6 bases, and 11 bases lay between the germline ends. Germline loops: CDR1 SGHRS, CDR2 YFSETQ. This CDR3 has 14 amino acids. Written as DNA, the CDR3 is TGCGCCAGCAGCTTGTCAGGGTTAGGTCAGCCCCAGCATTTT. Amino acids: CASSLSGLGQPQHF.

About this clone itself: The junction does not match germline at one end; this may be a read error. The chain recombines TRBV4-2 with TRBJ2-2, with D possibly matching TRBD1 (6 bases). Germline values: CDR1 LGHNA, CDR2 YNFKEQ. This CDR3 comprises 13 residues. CDR3 sequence reads: CASSQGGTGELFF. The CDR3 DNA reads as TGTGCCAGCAGTCAAGGGGGCACCGGGGAGCTGTTTTTT.

V and J are TRBV11-2 and TRBJ2-7; unclear D gene. Trimming pared 5 bases from V and 7 bases from J, leaving 18 bases between. Per germline, CDR1 SGHAT and CDR2 FQNNGV. This CDR3 has 14 residues. In DNA form, the CDR3 reads TGTGCCAGCAGCCGACCAACCCTCTTTTGGGAGCAGTACTTC. Its translation: CASSRPTLFWEQYF.

The rearrangement uses TRBV5-1 and TRBJ2-2; 8 bases are a match to TRBD1. The CDR3 spans 18 residues. Looked up from germline, CDR1 is SGHRS and CDR2 is YFSETQ. The V gene end was trimmed by 0 bases and the J gene end by 7 bases; junction bases not matched to a gene: 14. The CDR3 loop reads CASSLAFSSRGLGGELFF. CDR3 coding DNA: TGCGCCAGCAGCTTGGCTTTCTCGTCCAGGGGGCTTGGCGGGGAGCTGTTTTTT.

Comments on this clone: A far larger clone differs by one base, so this is likely a read error. The CDR3 nucleotides are TGTGCCGTCCAGGACAGGGGCACCCCTGGGGCCAACGTCCTGACTTTC. Translating gives CAVQDRGTPGANVLTF. The chain combines TRBV28 with TRBJ2-6, with 9 positions matching TRBD1. Germline V gives CDR1 MDHEN, CDR2 SYDVKM. The CDR3 extends over 16 amino acids. With V trimmed by 11 bases and J by 2 bases, 10 bases remained unmatched.

This clone was seen only a few times. This chain joins TRBV5-5 and TRBJ1-5, with D unclear. Trimming took 1 base from V and 0 from J, leaving 8 bases between them. CDR1 is SGHKS, CDR2 YYEKEE, per germline (reference sequence). The CDR3 contains 15 residues. The CDR3 DNA reads TGTGCCAGCAGCTTGAACAGTTATAGCAATCAGCCCCAGCATTTT. It specifies CASSLNSYSNQPQHF. The full variable domain, with the rest looked up from reference TRBV5-5 and TRBJ1-5, is DAGVTQSPTHLIKTRGQQVTLRCSPISGHKSVSWYQQVLGQGPQFIFQYYEKEERGRGNFPDRFSARQFPNYSSELNVNALLLGDSALYLCASSLNSYSNQPQHFGDGTRLSIL.

To note about this clone: At the DNA level, this CDR3 is encoded by other sequences in the same sample as well. This chain links TRBV5-1 with TRBJ2-6, with D hard to call. The CDR3 has 16 residues. The V gene lost 0 bases and the J gene lost 0 bases, with 7 bases spanning the gap. Germline V gene sequence: CDR1 SGHRS, CDR2 YFSETQ. The CDR3 reads CASSLDRPSGANVLTF. CDR3 coding DNA: TGCGCCAGCAGCTTGGACAGACCCTCTGGGGCCAACGTCCTGACTTTC.

This clone came up a few times. This chain links TRBV10-2 with TRBJ2-5; no definite D call. Germline CDR1 is WSHSY and CDR2 is SAAADI. The CDR3 is made up of 14 amino acids. Trimming removed 0 bases at V and 4 bases at J, with 9 bases between. The CDR3 here is CASSESKMGETQYF. CDR3 coding DNA: TGCGCCAGCAGTGAGTCGAAGATGGGAGAGACCCAGTACTTC.

CDR3 sequence reads: CASSLGTAQKNGYTF. CDR3 sequence (DNA): TGCGCCAGCAGCTTGGGTACAGCCCAGAAGAATGGCTACACCTTC. The rearrangement joins TRBV5-1 to TRBJ1-2; no clear D. The CDR3 covers 15 residues. Trimming left V 0 bases short and J 6 bases short, with 15 bases between. Looked up from germline, CDR1 is SGHRS and CDR2 is YFSETQ.

A note on this clone: The sample has other DNA sequences that encode this CDR3 too. The chain joins TRBV30 to TRBJ2-5, with 8 bases lining up with TRBD1. The J call is doubtful: the DNA matches TRBJ2-7 better. The CDR3 covers 14 residues. Germline CDR1 GTSNPN, CDR2 SVGIG (reference sequence). The CDR3 bases are TGTGCCTGGAGGGGTCCTCCAGGGGGCCGCGAGCAGTACTTC. Translation gives CAWRGPPGGREQYF.

Concerning this clone: It differs at one base from a far larger clone, so likely a read error. Other DNA sequences of this sample code for an identical CDR3. The CDR3 sequence: CASSLTRDGAAEAFF. CDR3 sequence (DNA): TGTGCCAGCAGCTTAACTAGGGATGGGGCTGCTGAAGCTTTCTTT. The rearrangement links TRBV7-9 to TRBJ1-1; weak D call: TRBD1 (5 bases). In germline, CDR1 is SEHNR, CDR2 FQNEAQ (reference sequence). The CDR3 is 15 residues long. V lost 2 bases and J 6 bases, leaving 16 bases between the germline ends.

The chain is built from TRBV4-2 and TRBJ2-7; D gene unclear. Germline V gives CDR1 LGHNA, CDR2 YNFKEQ. The germline V and J ends were trimmed by 1 base and 5 bases, with 6 bases remaining between them. The CDR3 spans 12 residues. DNA of the CDR3: TGTGCCAGCAGCCAAGCGATCCACGAGCAGTACTTC. It translates to CASSQAIHEQYF.

On this clone: This is likely an artifact of a read error, given a far larger clone one base away. Other DNA sequences in the same sample also yield this CDR3. This chain connects TRBV14 to TRBJ2-7; D gene unclear. This CDR3 spans 15 amino acids. Germline lookup yields CDR1 SGHDN and CDR2 FVKESK. This CDR3 is CASSQDRASSYEQYF. Written as DNA, the CDR3 is TGTGCCAGTAGCCAAGATCGCGCCAGCTCCTACGAGCAGTACTTC.

This clone was counted only a few times. This rearrangement joins TRBV19 to TRBJ1-5, with TRBD1 matching over 8 bases. This CDR3 spans 16 amino acids. In germline, CDR1 is LNHDA, CDR2 SQIVND (reference sequence). Germline trimming cut 6 bases from V and 2 bases from J; bases unmatched to any gene: 9. The CDR3 bases are TGTGCCAGTAGAGACGCAGGGGGCGCCGGCAATCAGCCCCAGCATTTT. This gives the protein CASRDAGGAGNQPQHF.